The T cell receptor (beta chain) described here comes from a study of CD8+ T cells in alopecia areata. Study-level background: Twice a day, 5 to 10 mg of oral tofacitinib was administered to treated patients. Patients given treatment had severity scored by the percentage of scalp area affected. Regarding the study as a whole: With tofacitinib ongoing, many expanded lesional clones persisted in both scalp and blood.

Worth noting for this clone: Its antigen remains unknown.

Germline CDR1 and CDR2: MNHEY and SMNVEV (reference sequence). Trimming removed 3 bases at V and 9 bases at J, with 9 bases between. The CDR3 extends over 12 amino acids. In each case, RNA was isolated and then reverse transcribed into cDNA as the sequencing template. TCRdb's copy holds only in-frame clones and misses some; the assay was immunoSEQ multiplex PCR. The profile shows about 64,000 clones, 35% to 55% of them singletons. Treatment described: oral pan-JAK inhibitor, 5-10 mg twice daily. The V and J genes are TRBV27 and TRBJ2-1; D possibly matches TRBD1 or TRBD2 (5 bases each). This clonotype originated in a human donor with alopecia areata. The sequences come from CD8+ T cells sorted from blood, collected around week 36, from a patient treated with tofacitinib. CDR3 loop: CASSFGGSEQFF. The CDR3 region has the DNA TGTGCCAGCAGTTTTGGGGGTAGTGAGCAGTTCTTC.